This TCR beta chain is from a study of control samples from healthy donors and cancer patients. Generated by immunoSEQ multiplex PCR, the TCRdb table keeps only in-frame clones and is missing some. Of 130,000 or so clones listed, 92% are singletons. This CDR3 spans 13 amino acids. Trimming took off 3 bases at V and 6 bases at J, with 10 bases between the two ends. CDR1 SGDLS and CDR2 YYNGEE come from the germline V gene. Sequencing was carried out using blood. The chain uses TRBV9 and TRBJ2-1; no reliable D call. The origin of this receptor is a man between 18 and 35 years old in good health. CDR3 residues: CASSGTGTNEQFF. The CDR3 bases are TGTGCCAGCAGCGGGACGGGTACCAATGAGCAGTTCTTC.